This T cell receptor beta chain was observed in a study of blood T cell repertoires in COVID-19. Study context: The United States, Italy and Spain were the sources of the acute and convalescent COVID-19 samples. The analysed material was cDNA or gDNA that came from T cells, B-cell-depleted T cells, or PBMCs.

Deletions cut 9 bases from V and 7 bases from J, with 18 bases between. Germline V gene lookup returns CDR1 SNHLY and CDR2 FYNNEI. There are 13 residues in the CDR3. Allocation to cohorts depended on clinical history reported by the participants. In the original workflow: Amplification from reference gene primers served as the basis for estimated nucleated cell counts. The repertoire was sequenced with immunoSEQ multiplex PCR; TCRdb's copy has only in-frame clones and lacks some. V and J calls and clone size come straight from that table; D and trimming were deduced from the DNA. Of 310,000 or so clones listed, roughly 89% were seen once; the top ten hold approximately 9%.

Sequencing was performed on PBMCs or T cells enriched from blood (not recorded which). The chain couples TRBV2 to TRBJ1-2, with D possibly TRBD1 on 6 matching bases. The sequence was collected from a woman aged 18 to 35 who had recovered from COVID-19. In DNA form, the CDR3 reads TGTGCCAGAGGGACACCGAGGGGTTCTGGCTACACCTTC. Translated: CARGTPRGSGYTF.